Shown below are 31 T cell receptor beta chains from a single sample sequenced in a study of cytomegalovirus exposure and HLA in healthy donors. This PCR relied on a set of 60 Vbeta primers and 13 Jbeta primers. The data were produced by immunoSEQ multiplex PCR, yet TCRdb's version contains in-frame clones alone and is incomplete. The sample has roughly 50,000 clones. Sequenced sample: PBMCs. These receptor sequences come from a man aged 40-50 years in good health and CMV-seropositive.

The chain employs TRBV11-3 and TRBJ2-2; 8 nucleotides align to TRBD1. Losses at the gene ends were 7 bases for V and 4 bases for J; bases not matched to a gene: 5. CDR1 and CDR2 (germline): SGHNT, YENEEA. The length of the CDR3 is 14 residues. Here the CDR3 reads CASTGQDATGELFF. The CDR3, as DNA: TGTGCCAGCACGGGACAGGACGCCACCGGGGAGCTGTTTTTT.

The chain employs TRBV5-4 and TRBJ2-3; TRBD2 matches 9 bases. The CDR3 has 15 amino acids. V lost 0 bases, J lost 4 bases, and 3 bases stayed unmatched. Germline V gene sequence: CDR1 SGHNT, CDR2 YYREEE (reference sequence). As DNA, the CDR3 is TGTGCCAGCAGCTTGGAGTTAGCGGGAGCAGATACGCAGTATTTT. It encodes CASSLELAGADTQYF. The variable domain in full, with the rest retrieved from reference TRBV5-4 and TRBJ2-3, is ETGVTQSPTHLIKTRGQQVTLRCSSQSGHNTVSWYQQALGQGPQFIFQYYREEENGRGNFPPRFSGLQFPNYSSELNVNALELDDSALYLCASSLELAGADTQYFGPGTRLTVL.

The V gene is TRBV29-1, the J gene TRBJ2-1, with D possibly being TRBD2 (6 bases). V was shortened by 3 bases and J by 6 bases, with 18 bases between the two germline ends. Per the germline V gene, CDR1 is SQVTM and CDR2 is ANQGSEA. The CDR3 is 15 amino acids. The CDR3 nucleotides read TGCAGCGTTGACGACTTCGATCGCGGGACCAATGAGCAGTTCTTC. Protein: CSVDDFDRGTNEQFF.

This rearrangement joins TRBV30 to TRBJ2-3; TRBD1 might be the D (6 bases). With 4 bases removed from V and 1 base from J, the gap between germline ends came to 9 bases. Germline V gene lookup returns CDR1 GTSNPN and CDR2 SVGIG (reference sequence). This CDR3 has 13 amino acids. CDR3 bases: TGTGCCTGGAACAGGGACGGCACAGATACGCAGTATTTT. It is translated as CAWNRDGTDTQYF.

J is TRBJ2-5 and V is TRBV4-2, with D perhaps TRBD1 (6 bases). V was clipped by 0 bases and J by 4 bases, with 9 bases between them. Germline assignment: CDR1 LGHNA and CDR2 YNFKEQ. The CDR3 has 14 residues. The CDR3 DNA reads as TGTGCCAGCAGCCAAGACTTCAGGGGAGAGACCCAGTACTTC. Its translation is CASSQDFRGETQYF.

The chain recombines TRBV19 with TRBJ2-2; tentative D call: TRBD2 (7 bases). This CDR3 contains 15 residues. The germline V gene encodes CDR1 LNHDA and CDR2 SQIVND (reference sequence). Trimming pared 5 bases from V and 6 bases from J, leaving 16 bases between. The CDR3 DNA is TGTGCCAGTAGTCCCCAAGGGGGGGGCCCCGGGGAGCTGTTTTTT. Its protein product is CASSPQGGGPGELFF. Supplemented by reference TRBV19 and TRBJ2-2, the full variable domain reads DGGITQSPKYLFRKEGQNVTLSCEQNLNHDAMYWYRQDPGQGLRLIYYSQIVNDFQKGDIAEGYSVSREKKESFPLTVTSAQKNPTAFYLCASSPQGGGPGELFFGEGSRLTVL.

J is TRBJ2-5 and V is TRBV6-5; 12 nucleotides align to TRBD1. The CDR3 extends over 15 amino acids. The trim removed 6 bases at V and 5 bases at J, leaving 7 bases unmatched. The V gene's germline CDR1 is MNHEY and CDR2 SVGAGI. The CDR3, as DNA: TGTGCCAGCAGCCCCGGGACAGGGGGCTGGGAGACCCAGTACTTC. Its protein product is CASSPGTGGWETQYF.

The chain has TRBV7-6 and TRBJ2-1; 8 bases map to TRBD2. Germline lookup yields CDR1 SGHVS and CDR2 FNYEAQ. J was trimmed by 5 bases and V by 3 bases; bases with no gene match: 3. This CDR3 region has 14 residues. The CDR3 region has the DNA TGTGCCAGCAGCTTCCTAGCGGGCAACAATGAGCAGTTCTTC. This translates into CASSFLAGNNEQFF.

V is TRBV7-2 and J is TRBJ2-1; 13 bases line up with TRBD2. Germline CDR1 reads SGHTA; CDR2 reads FQGNSA. With V trimmed by 3 bases and J by 7 bases, 6 bases remained unmatched. This CDR3 region has 16 residues. In DNA form, the CDR3 reads TGTGCCAGCAGCTTCCCACTAGCGGGAGGGCGGAATGAGCAGTTCTTC. Translating it yields CASSFPLAGGRNEQFF.

The rearrangement joins TRBV9 to TRBJ1-2; D gene uncertain. In germline, CDR1 is SGDLS, CDR2 YYNGEE. V dropped 0 bases and J dropped 5 bases, with 11 bases sitting between them. The CDR3 spans 14 residues. The CDR3 here is CASSVGTLLYGYTF. Written as DNA, the CDR3 is TGTGCCAGCAGCGTAGGTACTTTATTGTATGGCTACACCTTC. The full variable domain, its missing parts supplied by reference TRBV9 and TRBJ1-2, is DSGVTQTPKHLITATGQRVTLRCSPRSGDLSVYWYQQSLDQGLQFLIQYYNGEERAKGNILERFSAQQFPDLHSELNLSSLELGDSALYFCASSVGTLLYGYTFGSGTRLTVV.

The chain employs TRBV5-6 and TRBJ2-6, with 11 bases lining up with TRBD1. Germline CDR1 is SGHDT and CDR2 is YYEEEE. The CDR3 runs 18 residues. V lost 3 bases, J lost 4 bases, and 9 bases stayed unmatched. The CDR3 region is CASSSRDRGVKGANVLTF. The CDR3 DNA follows: TGTGCCAGCAGCTCCCGGGACAGGGGGGTGAAGGGGGCCAACGTCCTGACTTTC.

V is TRBV6-4 and J is TRBJ2-3, with TRBD2 matching 9 bases. After removal of 3 bases from V and 0 bases from J, the junction contained 1 base not matched to a gene. The CDR3 covers 15 residues. Germline V lookup: CDR1 MRHNA, CDR2 SNTAGT. The CDR3 DNA sequence: TGTGCCAGCAGTGAACTAGCGGGTAGCACAGATACGCAGTATTTT. Translating gives CASSELAGSTDTQYF.

The chain carries TRBV19 and TRBJ1-1; perhaps TRBD1 as D (6 bases). CDR1 LNHDA and CDR2 SQIVND come from the germline V gene (reference sequence). There are 13 residues in the CDR3. Trimming stripped 4 bases from V and 7 bases from J, with 13 bases between. The CDR3 sequence is CASSTTRTDEAFF. The CDR3 DNA reads as TGTGCCAGTAGTACCACACGGACAGATGAAGCTTTCTTT.

The chain carries TRBV6-5 and TRBJ1-4; 7 nucleotides line up with TRBD1. Losses at the gene ends were 4 bases for V and 0 bases for J; bases not matched to a gene: 5. Germline V CDR1 and CDR2: MNHEY, SVGAGI. The CDR3 runs to 16 residues. CDR3 bases: TGTGCCAGCAGTTTCGGGACAGAAGCAACTAATGAAAAACTGTTTTTT. Its translation: CASSFGTEATNEKLFF.

The chain uses TRBV30 and TRBJ2-1; 15 bases agree with TRBD2. Germline CDR1 and CDR2: GTSNPN and SVGIG (reference sequence). CDR3 length equals 13 residues. The J segment lost 9 bases and the V segment lost 5 bases, leaving 2 bases of the junction unmatched. Here the CDR3 DNA reads TGTGCCTGGGGACTAGCGGGAGGGGTTGAGCAGTTCTTC. This gives the protein CAWGLAGGVEQFF.

The V gene is TRBV9, the J gene TRBJ1-4, with 7 bases lining up with TRBD1. CDR3 length: 15 amino acids. The V and J ends lost 1 base and 8 bases, in that order; junction bases with no gene match: 8. Germline lookup yields CDR1 SGDLS and CDR2 YYNGEE. This chain's CDR3 is CASSVRDSLGEKLFF. In DNA form, the CDR3 reads TGTGCCAGCAGCGTACGGGACAGCCTGGGGGAAAAACTGTTTTTT.

The rearrangement links TRBV13 to TRBJ2-7; possible D gene TRBD2, 5 bases. Germline V gives CDR1 PRHDT, CDR2 FYEKMQ (reference sequence). This CDR3 region has 15 residues. V dropped 5 bases and J dropped 0 bases, with 14 bases sitting between them. CDR3 nucleotide sequence: TGTGCCAGCAGCCTTCTAGTGGGGAGCTCCTACGAGCAGTACTTC. Its translation: CASSLLVGSSYEQYF.

This chain connects TRBV2 to TRBJ2-5, with 7 bases fitting TRBD1. J gave up 3 bases and V 6 bases, and 10 bases lay outside the gene matches. CDR3 length: 15 amino acids. Germline CDR1 is SNHLY and CDR2 is FYNNEI. The CDR3 spells CASSPKTGLKETQYF. DNA for the CDR3: TGTGCCAGCAGCCCAAAGACAGGGTTGAAAGAGACCCAGTACTTC.

The rearrangement joins TRBV9 to TRBJ2-1; 9 nucleotides line up with TRBD1. Germline CDR1 SGDLS, CDR2 YYNGEE. The CDR3 consists of 15 residues. The trim removed 8 bases at V and 8 bases at J, leaving 14 bases unmatched. The CDR3 bases are TGTGCCAGTTGCAGGACAGGGGATGTGTATGATGAGCAGTTCTTC. It specifies CASCRTGDVYDEQFF.

The chain couples TRBV27 to TRBJ1-1; TRBD1 matches at 7 bases. V lost 0 bases, J lost 0 bases, and 7 bases stayed unmatched. The germline gives CDR1 MNHEY, CDR2 SMNVEV (reference sequence). This CDR3 spans 17 amino acids. The CDR3 DNA follows: TGTGCCAGCAGTTTATCCCGGGACAGCTTTCTGAACACTGAAGCTTTCTTT. It encodes CASSLSRDSFLNTEAFF.

The V call is TRBV7-2, the J call TRBJ2-7; perhaps TRBD2 as D (5 bases). The CDR3 extends over 11 amino acids. CDR1 is SGHTA, CDR2 FQGNSA, per germline. V lost 5 bases and J 3 bases, leaving 5 bases between the germline ends. CDR3 residues: CASSGSYEQYF. The CDR3 DNA sequence: TGTGCCAGCAGCGGGAGCTACGAGCAGTACTTC.

The rearrangement joins TRBV30 to TRBJ1-6; TRBD1 matches at 11 bases. Germline V CDR1 and CDR2: GTSNPN, SVGIG (reference sequence). Trimming took 3 bases from V and 10 from J; bases not matched to a gene: 5. The CDR3 is 14 amino acids. As DNA, the CDR3 is TGTGCCTGGAGGGGGGACAGGGGGAACTCACCCCTCCACTTT. This gives the protein CAWRGDRGNSPLHF. The whole variable domain, filled in from reference TRBV30 and TRBJ1-6, reads SQTIHQWPATLVQPVGSPLSLECTVEGTSNPNLYWYRQAAGRGLQLLFYSVGIGQISSEVPQNLSASRPQDRQFILSSKKLLLSDSGFYLCAWRGDRGNSPLHFGNGTRLTVT.

This CDR3 is CASSLGWRAGEREQETQYF. CDR3 nucleotides: TGTGCCAGCAGCTTAGGGTGGAGGGCAGGGGAGCGGGAGCAAGAGACCCAGTACTTC. The chain recombines TRBV11-1 with TRBJ2-5, with 8 bases identical to TRBD2. Unmatched junction bases numbered 15, after V lost 1 base and J lost 2 bases. Germline V gene sequence: CDR1 SGHAT, CDR2 FQDESV (reference sequence). This CDR3 contains 19 residues.

The CDR3 coding sequence is TGCGCCAGCAGCTTGGGATTCCCCGAGACCTATCCCACAGGGACCTCTGGAAACACCATATATTTT. Protein sequence: CASSLGFPETYPTGTSGNTIYF. The V gene is TRBV5-1, the J gene TRBJ1-3; the D gene is possibly TRBD1 (6 bases). The CDR3 loop spans 22 amino acids. Deletions cut 0 bases from V and 0 bases from J, with 28 bases between. CDR1 and CDR2 from the germline V gene are SGHRS and YFSETQ.

The chain combines TRBV6-1 with TRBJ2-2; possible D gene TRBD2, 6 bases. Germline assignment: CDR1 MNHNS and CDR2 SASEGT. The V end was cut by 4 bases, the J end by 3 bases, with 6 bases between. The CDR3 contains 13 residues. CDR3 nucleotide sequence: TGTGCCAGCAGTGCGGGAGACACCGGGGAGCTGTTTTTT. Protein: CASSAGDTGELFF.

Concerning this clone: A junction boundary mismatches the germline segment, possibly from a read error. This sequence joins TRBV7-7 and TRBJ2-2; D not certain. The CDR3 runs 13 residues. Germline V lookup: CDR1 SSHAT, CDR2 FNYEAQ (reference sequence). DNA for the CDR3: TGTGCTAGCAGCGTGACTGTCACCGGGGAGCTGTTTTTT. Translated: CASSVTVTGELFF. The full variable domain, rest sourced from reference TRBV7-7 and TRBJ2-2, is GAGVSQSPRYKVTKRGQDVTLRCDPISSHATLYWYQQALGQGPEFLTYFNYEAQPDKSGLPSDRFSAERPEGSISTLTIQRTEQRDSAMYRCASSVTVTGELFFGEGSRLTVL.

This chain connects TRBV11-2 to TRBJ2-7; 7 bases map to TRBD2. V dropped 4 bases and J dropped 2; count of bases not matched to a gene: 14. Germline CDR1 reads SGHAT; CDR2 reads FQNNGV. The CDR3 loop spans 17 amino acids. The CDR3 region has the DNA TGTGCCAGCAGCTCGAGGGAAAGCGGGGCGTATGCCTACGAGCAGTACTTC. It translates to CASSSRESGAYAYEQYF.

This chain joins TRBV12-5 and TRBJ2-3, with 9 bases identical to TRBD1. Germline lookup yields CDR1 LGHNT and CDR2 FRNRAP. The CDR3 has 15 amino acids. The V gene end was trimmed by 7 bases and the J gene end by 5 bases; junction bases not matched to a gene: 10. CDR3 region: CASARTGEVGDTQYF. DNA for the CDR3: TGTGCTAGTGCCCGGACAGGGGAGGTGGGAGATACGCAGTATTTT.

The V call is TRBV29-1, the J call TRBJ2-2, with 11 bases matching TRBD2. Germline CDR1 and CDR2: SQVTM and ANQGSEA. The CDR3 is made up of 15 amino acids. V trimming: 5 bases; J trimming: 7 bases; junction bases outside the gene matches: 9. The CDR3 protein is CSVKLAGGPVGELFF. CDR3 sequence (DNA): TGCAGCGTTAAGTTAGCGGGAGGGCCGGTCGGGGAGCTGTTTTTT.

The genes are TRBV7-2 and TRBJ1-5; 11 positions agree with TRBD1. CDR1 and CDR2 from the germline V gene are SGHTA and FQGNSA. After removal of 6 bases from V and 6 bases from J, the junction contained 7 bases not matched to a gene. The CDR3 length is 15 residues. The CDR3 nucleotides are TGTGCCAGCAGTTCCGGGACAGGGGGACTTCAGCCCCAGCATTTT. Translation gives CASSSGTGGLQPQHF.

The rearrangement joins TRBV30 to TRBJ2-2; D is possibly TRBD2 (6 bases). The CDR3 contains 10 residues. Germline V lookup: CDR1 GTSNPN, CDR2 SVGIG (reference sequence). With 8 bases removed from V and 5 bases from J, the gap between germline ends came to 6 bases. CDR3 sequence: CARGTGELFF. In DNA, the CDR3 is TGTGCCCGGGGGACCGGGGAGCTGTTTTTT.